This T cell receptor (beta chain) was sequenced during a study of blood T cells in healthy people across ages. CDR1 and CDR2 from the germline V gene are SGHRS and YFSETQ. This CDR3 region has 14 residues. Trimming cost V 6 bases and J 5 bases; bases outside gene matches: 9. General study points: CMV status of donors was unknown, possibly confounding expanded clonotype changes. Per million T cells, TCR beta diversity dropped roughly linearly as age increased. Comparison with aged donors showed that long-lived donors had more naive CD4+ cells and higher diversity.

A remark on this clonotype: Its antigen is not identified.

The authors ran a second PCR of roughly 6 to 12 cycles using a sample-barcoded 5' primer and a J-beta primer mix. Through a template-switch adaptor with 12 random nucleotides, each cDNA molecule received a tag. TCRdb reanalysed the 5' RACE reads using MiXCR and keeps one entry per CDR3 protein. The sample holds 1.5 million to 2 million distinct CDR3 sequences; roughly 50% are singletons and the top ten take over 2%. The TCR comes from a woman between 40 and 50 years old in good health. Input material: blood. This chain connects TRBV5-1 to TRBJ2-7, with 9 positions matching TRBD1. The CDR3 loop is CASKTGGEYNEQYF. The CDR3 region has the DNA TGCGCCAGCAAAACAGGGGGCGAGTATAACGAGCAGTACTTC.